Given below is one T cell receptor (beta chain) in context. Antigen: not known. Terminally differentiated effector memory CD45RA+ cells were left out of the naive CD8 fraction, which was CD45RO-negative and positively selected for CCR7. How the authors handled the data: Junction-only sequences without quality scores came from ImmunoSEQ, so filtering differed. The assay was immunoSEQ multiplex PCR, and TCRdb's table has in-frame clones only and misses some. The V and J calls and the clone size are those of that table, but D and trimming were determined from the DNA. This sample has around 600,000 clones, with roughly 95% found just once. This sample was included in a study of shared clonotypes between healthy human individuals. Study background: Researchers drew samples from a couple of women and three men aged 18 to 49. Study conclusions and caveats: Estimated richness was generally greater in naive than memory subsets. In the sorted subsets, rarefaction showed sequencing was incomplete despite large depth.

CDR3 length equals 16 residues. V was shortened by 5 bases and J by 0 bases, with 18 bases between the two germline ends. CDR1 and CDR2 (germline): SGHKS, YYEKEE (reference sequence). Sequencing used naive CD8+ T cells sorted from blood. This clonotype was sampled from a woman in her twenties or thirties in good health. The chain couples TRBV5-5 to TRBJ2-7; no firm D call. The CDR3: CASSQDWPASSYEQYF. Written as DNA, the CDR3 is TGTGCCAGCAGTCAAGATTGGCCAGCCAGCTCCTACGAGCAGTACTTC. Combining the CDR3 with reference TRBV5-5 and TRBJ2-7 gives the whole variable domain DAGVTQSPTHLIKTRGQQVTLRCSPISGHKSVSWYQQVLGQGPQFIFQYYEKEERGRGNFPDRFSARQFPNYSSELNVNALLLGDSALYLCASSQDWPASSYEQYFGPGTRLTVT.